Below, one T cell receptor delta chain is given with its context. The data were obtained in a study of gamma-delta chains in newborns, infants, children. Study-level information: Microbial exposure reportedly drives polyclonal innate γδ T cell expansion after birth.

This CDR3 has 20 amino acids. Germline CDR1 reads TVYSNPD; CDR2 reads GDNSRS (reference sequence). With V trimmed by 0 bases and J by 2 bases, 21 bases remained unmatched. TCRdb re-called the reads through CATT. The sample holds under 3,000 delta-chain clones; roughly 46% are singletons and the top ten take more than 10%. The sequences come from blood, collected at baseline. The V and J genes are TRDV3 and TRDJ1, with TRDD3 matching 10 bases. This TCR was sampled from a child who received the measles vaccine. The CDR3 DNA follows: TGTGCCTTTAGGGAGGAGCTTCCTACCGGTAGACTGGGGGATACCGATAAACTCATCTTT. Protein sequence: CAFREELPTGRLGDTDKLIF.